This T cell receptor beta chain appears in the sequencing data of a study of glioma-infiltrating T cells after dendritic cell vaccination. Study-level information: Dendritic cells derived from monocytes and pulsed with autologous tumor lysate formed the vaccine.

This CDR3 is 16 amino acids long. The ends lost 8 bases at V and 4 bases at J; junction bases unmatched: 14. In germline, CDR1 is SNHLY, CDR2 FYNNEI. Indicated time point: after dendritic cell vaccination, including at tumor progression/relapse. No glioblastoma patient carried an isocitrate dehydrogenase mutation. Up to 2 ug genomic DNA was used for TCRB CDR3 amplification. Generated by immunoSEQ multiplex PCR, the TCRdb table keeps only in-frame clones and is missing some. This sample has some 78,000 clones, with about 85% found just once. Sequencing was performed on blood, taken after dendritic cell vaccination. V gene TRBV2 combines with J gene TRBJ1-1, with 9 positions matching TRBD1. The origin of this receptor is a human donor with glioblastoma. The CDR3 DNA sequence: TGTGCCAGCGTCCTTGGGACAGGGATTTGGAGCACTGAAGCTTTCTTT. Protein sequence: CASVLGTGIWSTEAFF. Looking up the rest from reference TRBV2 and TRBJ1-1 gives the full variable domain: EPEVTQTPSHQVTQMGQEVILRCVPISNHLYFYWYRQILGQKVEFLVSFYNNEISEKSEIFDDQFSVERPDGSNFTLKIRSTKLEDSAMYFCASVLGTGIWSTEAFFGQGTRLTVV.